This TCR beta chain appears in the sequencing data of a study of post-analysis software for immune sequencing data. Study details: The disease courses covered relapsing-remitting, secondary progressive and progressive-relapsing multiple sclerosis. Study findings and constraints: Strong same-batch co-clustering of samples appeared with F measure clustering. When patients were compared with controls, about 5 TRBV segments were more frequent, TRBV5-6, TRBV5-1 and TRBV20-1 among them. Those with multiple sclerosis, the patient group, showed significantly lower normalized Chao1 diversity than controls.

Researchers reported that TCR beta cDNA libraries carried unique molecular identifiers. TCRdb reanalysed the PCR reads using MiXCR and keeps one entry per CDR3 protein. The top ten hold approximately 5.4% of the sample, which has more than 500,000 distinct CDR3 sequences, around a third seen once. The CDR3 has 13 amino acids. V was cut by 5 bases and J by 7 bases, with 13 bases left in between. The germline CDR1 and CDR2 sequences are SGHRS and YFSETQ. Turning to this clonotype: No antigen is known for it.

Sequencing was performed on blood. This clonotype originated in a girl aged 2-17 years with multiple sclerosis. The rearrangement joins TRBV5-1 to TRBJ1-5; possibly TRBD1 for D (6 bases). For the CDR3, the DNA is TGCGCCAGCAGTCGTCTACAGGGCCAGCCCCAGCATTTT. Translating it yields CASSRLQGQPQHF.